This T cell receptor (beta chain) came from a study of regulatory T cells in long-lasting Graves disease. Time point reported: persistent/refractory GD, antithyroid drugs over 5 years with positive TRAb. There was RNA extracted from PBMCs, and the TCR library was made from it. All patients originated from an endocrinology department located in Xi'an, China. V lost 0 bases to trimming and J lost 1 base, with 16 bases between them. The germline gives CDR1 DFQATT, CDR2 SNEGSKA (reference sequence). The CDR3 runs to 17 residues. Through Arm-PCR of CDR3 regions and iRepertoire HTBI primers, TCR beta libraries were built. TCRdb itself ran the multiplex PCR reads through MiXCR, one entry per CDR3 protein. The sample carries some 280,000 distinct CDR3 sequences, under 25% recorded once. This clonotype was detected ten times or more. Its antigen is currently unknown. Study-wide findings and caveats: Sample size, which was small, may have reduced accuracy.

The receptor was isolated from a female donor with Graves disease. J is TRBJ1-5 and V is TRBV20-1, with D possibly being TRBD1 (6 bases). The specimen comprised peripheral blood mononuclear cells (PBMCs), sampled when the disease was refractory, from a patient treated with antithyroid drugs. In DNA, the CDR3 is TGCAGTGCTAGAGATTTACGTTTGGACAGCAGCAATCAGCCCCAGCATTTT. Translating gives CSARDLRLDSSNQPQHF.